This T cell receptor (beta chain) was captured by sequencing in a study of patients and donors after allogeneic stem cell transplantation. TCRdb reprocessed the RT-PCR reads via MiXCR and lists one record per CDR3 protein. The data show approximately 200,000 distinct CDR3 sequences, 41% seen once. The sample was blood, either unsorted or a sorted T cell fraction (not recorded which). This clonotype originated in a human donor who was either an allogeneic HSCT recipient or a stem cell or donor lymphocyte infusion donor (not recorded which). It is not recorded whose cells these are; they may come from a transplant donor.

The CDR3 nucleotides read TGTTTGTCTGGGTGGGGGCCAGATACGCAGTATTTT. It is translated as CLSGWGPDTQYF. The chain carries TRBV7-2 and TRBJ2-3; perhaps TRBD1 as D (6 bases). This CDR3 contains 12 residues. Germline V CDR1 and CDR2: SGHTA, FQGNSA.